This T cell receptor beta chain was recorded in a study of T cell responses to AZD1222 COVID-19 vaccine. General study points: Repertoire samples came only from after the peak T cell response. Spike-specific TCR breadth and depth went up after people got two AZD1222 doses.

The sample holds a few counts of this clone. As yet, its antigen is unknown. Libraries were prepared by immunoSEQ multiplex PCR; TCRdb keeps only in-frame clonotypes and omits some of them. The sample contains about 110,000 clones, approximately 89% of which appear only once. This CDR3 has 13 amino acids. The germline V gene has CDR1 MDHEN and CDR2 SYDVKM. Trimming took 5 bases from V and 5 from J, leaving 9 bases between them. The material sequenced was peripheral blood, taken on day 0 of MenACWY control vaccination. This receptor was identified in an adult in good health. V is TRBV28 and J is TRBJ1-4; D is undetermined. CDR3 DNA sequence: TGTGCCAGCAGTCCCATCTCCAATGAAAAACTGTTTTTT. Its translation is CASSPISNEKLFF.